This T cell receptor beta chain was observed in a study of T cell repertoires in cytomegalovirus infection. Study details: The authors used CMV epitopes that were HLA-C-restricted (recently identified) and HLA-B-restricted (well studied). The public TCR beta signatures pointed to both CMV infection and matching HLA type.

Each CDR3 protein gets one entry after TCRdb re-called the reads with MiXCR. This sample yields hundreds of thousands of distinct CDR3 sequences, of which 25% to 30% are seen a single time; about 19% belongs to the top ten. The CDR3 is 15 residues long. Germline values: CDR1 SEHNR, CDR2 FQNEAQ (reference sequence). Trimming took 8 bases from V and 6 from J, leaving 21 bases between them. Overall study findings and caveats: CMV-specific TCR beta clonotypes restricted by HLA-C dominated the ex vivo response. Accumulated public TCR beta family frequency recognized individuals carrying CMV together with the relevant HLA.

This clonotype has more than one count but fewer than ten. Its antigen is unknown. The rearrangement joins TRBV7-9 to TRBJ2-3; the D gene is possibly TRBD2 (6 bases). The source was cultured PBMCs, collected from culture after CMV antigen stimulation. This clonotype originated in a human donor in good health (CMV status not recorded). Some clones in this sample may be carry-over from other donors' samples. The CDR3 spells CASSRPGSLQDTQYF. The CDR3 nucleotides are TGTGCCAGCTCACGGCCCGGGAGCCTACAGGATACGCAGTATTTT.